These 14 T cell receptor beta chains were all obtained from the same sample, sequenced in a study of blood T cells in healthy people across ages. Sample-barcoded 5' priming and a J-beta primer mix drove a second PCR of roughly 7 to 11 cycles. TCRdb redid the calling of the 5' RACE reads with MiXCR, one entry per CDR3 protein. This sample yields roughly 1,300,000 distinct CDR3 sequences, of which approximately 60% are seen a single time; 5% to 7% belongs to the top ten. The sequenced sample consisted of blood. Receptor source: a young man in good health.

Only one count was recorded for this clonotype. One junction end disagrees with the germline gene, perhaps due to a read error. This chain links TRBV7-8 with TRBJ2-1; TRBD2 matches 10 bases. The CDR3 loop spans 15 amino acids. Looked up from germline, CDR1 is SGHVS and CDR2 is FQNEAQ. CDR3 sequence: CAGSSKAGGMNEQFF. In nucleotides, the CDR3 is TGTGCCGGCAGCTCCAAAGCGGGGGGGATGAATGAGCAGTTCTTC.

This clonotype was recorded a few times. The chain joins TRBV29-1 to TRBJ2-5; D gene unclear. Trimming took off 5 bases at V and 2 bases at J, with 6 bases between the two ends. The CDR3 length is 11 residues. Germline assignment: CDR1 SQVTM and CDR2 ANQGSEA. In DNA, the CDR3 is TGCAGCGTTATCATACAAGAGACCCAGTACTTC. Translated, it gives CSVIIQETQYF.

This clonotype was detected a few times. The gene calls are TRBV29-1 and TRBJ1-4, with D unclear. Trimming pared 5 bases from V and 4 bases from J, leaving 11 bases between. This CDR3 has 13 residues. Germline lookup yields CDR1 SQVTM and CDR2 ANQGSEA. The chain's CDR3 is CSVLALGNEKLFF. In nucleotides, the CDR3 is TGCAGCGTTCTAGCCCTGGGTAATGAAAAACTGTTTTTT.

This clonotype turned up a few times. The V gene is TRBV7-2, the J gene TRBJ1-2; tentative D call: TRBD1 (5 bases). The CDR3 is 13 amino acids. Germline V gives CDR1 SGHTA, CDR2 FQGNSA. V lost 5 bases to trimming and J lost 6 bases, with 13 bases between them. CDR3 in amino acids: CASSPQTGDGYTF. CDR3 nucleotides: TGTGCCAGCAGCCCGCAGACGGGGGATGGCTACACCTTC. Complete variable domain (other parts from reference TRBV7-2 and TRBJ1-2): GAGVSQSPSNKVTEKGKDVELRCDPISGHTALYWYRQSLGQGLEFLIYFQGNSAPDKSGLPSDRFSAERTGGSVSTLTIQRTQQEDSAVYLCASSPQTGDGYTFGSGTRLTVV.

V and J are TRBV7-9 and TRBJ2-1; D is perhaps TRBD2 (5 bases). V lost 4 bases to trimming and J lost 5 bases, with 9 bases between them. The CDR3 extends over 13 amino acids. The germline V gene encodes CDR1 SEHNR and CDR2 FQNEAQ (reference sequence). In DNA form, the CDR3 reads TGTGCCAGCAGCTCCTTACTAGACAATGAGCAGTTCTTC. Its protein product is CASSSLLDNEQFF.

This clonotype was picked up a small number of times. The gene calls are TRBV12-3 or TRBV12-4 and TRBJ1-5, with 10 positions matching TRBD1. The ends lost 10 bases at V and 6 bases at J; junction bases unmatched: 6. The CDR3 totals 13 residues. DNA for the CDR3: TGTGCCACTTCACGGGACAGGGGTCAGCCCCAGCATTTT. Its translation is CATSRDRGQPQHF.

V and J are TRBV15 and TRBJ2-5, with 9 bases fitting TRBD2. CDR1 and CDR2 (germline): LNHNV, YYDKDF (reference sequence). The CDR3 length is 17 residues. The ends lost 5 bases at V and 2 bases at J; junction bases unmatched: 12. CDR3 amino acids: CATSAQTLAGKQETQYF. The DNA for the CDR3 is TGTGCCACCAGCGCTCAGACTCTAGCGGGGAAACAAGAGACCCAGTACTTC. Based on the CDR3 plus reference TRBV15 and TRBJ2-5, the full variable domain is DAMVIQNPRYQVTQFGKPVTLSCSQTLNHNVMYWYQQKSSQAPKLLFHYYDKDFNNEADTPDNFQSRRPNTSFCFLDIRSPGLGDTAMYLCATSAQTLAGKQETQYFGPGTRLLVL.

This clonotype was observed once. CDR3 protein: CASSRGTGYNEQFF. DNA of the CDR3: TGTGCCAGCAGCCGAGGGACGGGCTACAATGAGCAGTTCTTC. This chain uses TRBV11-3 with TRBJ2-1; D possibly matches TRBD1 or TRBD2 (5 bases each). Germline lookup yields CDR1 SGHNT and CDR2 YENEEA. There are 14 residues in the CDR3. V was shortened by 5 bases and J by 3 bases, with 11 bases between the two germline ends.

J is TRBJ2-7 and V is TRBV6-2 or TRBV6-3; D gene unclear. Germline loops: CDR1 MNHEY, CDR2 SVGEGT. V shed 2 bases and J shed 3 bases, with 5 bases lying between them. This CDR3 contains 12 residues. The CDR3 DNA reads as TGTGCCAGCAGTTACCCTGTCTACGAGCAGTACTTC. Translation gives CASSYPVYEQYF.

The chain combines TRBV7-9 with TRBJ2-3; D may match TRBD1 or TRBD2 (5 bases each). The CDR3 is made up of 17 amino acids. CDR1 and CDR2 from the germline V gene are SEHNR and FQNEAQ (reference sequence). V was cut by 5 bases and J by 6 bases, with 24 bases left in between. CDR3 DNA: TGTGCCAGCAGCACCGATCCGGGACGCAGAAGCCAGGATACGCAGTATTTT. Translation gives CASSTDPGRRSQDTQYF.

The chain has TRBV7-9 and TRBJ2-4; D may be TRBD2 (5 bases). The J call is uncertain, as TRBJ2-5 better fits the DNA end. CDR1 SEHNR and CDR2 FQNEAQ come from the germline V gene (reference sequence). The CDR3 spans 13 residues. CDR3 sequence reads: CASSLLALETQYF. CDR3 coding DNA: TGTGCCAGCAGCTTACTAGCCCTAGAGACCCAGTACTTC.

The CDR3 nucleotides read TGCAGCGTTGAAGATGGGACCGCCTACGAGCAGTACTTC. Protein sequence: CSVEDGTAYEQYF. The V and J genes are TRBV29-1 and TRBJ2-7, with D perhaps given as TRBD1 or TRBD2 (5 bases each). Germline V gene data show CDR1 as SQVTM and CDR2 as ANQGSEA. Trimming cost V 0 bases and J 2 bases, with 8 bases left between them. CDR3 size: 13 residues.

The V gene is TRBV12-3 or TRBV12-4, the J gene TRBJ1-5, with a tentative D call TRBD1 (5 bases). The length of the CDR3 is 17 residues. V was shortened by 5 bases and J by 0 bases, with 17 bases between the two germline ends. The CDR3 is CASSPGGKAYSNQPQHF. In DNA, the CDR3 is TGTGCCAGCAGTCCGGGGGGAAAGGCATATAGCAATCAGCCCCAGCATTTT.

The V gene is TRBV20-1, the J gene TRBJ1-2; possibly TRBD1 for D (6 bases). From germline, CDR1 is DFQATT and CDR2 SNEGSKA (reference sequence). CDR3 length equals 14 residues. V lost 0 bases to trimming and J lost 5 bases, with 13 bases between them. DNA of the CDR3: TGCAGTGCTAGAGATCTCACAGGGCTATATGGCTACACCTTC. This codes for CSARDLTGLYGYTF.